These T cell receptor beta chains were read from a single sample in a study of cytomegalovirus exposure and HLA in healthy donors. Repertoires were generated with immunoSEQ multiplex PCR, while TCRdb's copy carries only in-frame clones and drops some. This sample has about 130,000 clones, with approximately 80% found just once. Sequences were obtained from PBMCs. The receptor set was obtained from a male donor in good health and CMV-seropositive. CDR3s include the opening cysteine and the closing phenylalanine or tryptophan. Fields, in order: V gene, J gene, clone size, D gene, CDR3 protein, CDR3 DNA. A D gene is named only where the DNA matches it firmly. Not every row has a clone size; where given, it reads once, few, many or a size class.

V: TRBV6-6; J: TRBJ2-7; size: once; D: TRBD2; CDR3: CASKSGGSSYEQYF; DNA: TGTGCCAGCAAATCGGGAGGGAGTAGCTACGAGCAGTACTTC
V: TRBV10-3; J: TRBJ1-2; size: once; D: .; CDR3: CAISASVARGGYTF; DNA: TGTGCCATCAGTGCCTCAGTGGCTCGGGGTGGCTACACCTTC
V: TRBV29-1; J: TRBJ2-3; size: few; D: TRBD2; CDR3: CSARGLAGFSTDTQYF; DNA: TGCAGCGCCCGTGGGCTAGCGGGTTTTAGCACAGATACGCAGTATTTT
V: TRBV7-2; J: TRBJ1-1; size: few; D: .; CDR3: CASSLAAKFGEAFF; DNA: TGTGCCAGCAGCTTAGCTGCCAAGTTCGGTGAAGCTTTCTTT
V: TRBV11-2; J: TRBJ2-3; size: .; D: .; CDR3: CASSPRDSLGTDTQYF; DNA: TGTGCCAGCAGCCCCCGGGACTCCTTAGGGACAGATACGCAGTATTTT
V: TRBV15; J: TRBJ2-7; size: once; D: TRBD2; CDR3: CATSREREYEQYF; DNA: TGTGCCACCAGCAGAGAGCGGGAGTACGAGCAGTACTTC
V: TRBV28; J: TRBJ2-2; size: few; D: TRBD2; CDR3: CASSSEREVNTGELFF; DNA: TGTGCCAGCAGTAGCGAGCGGGAGGTCAACACCGGGGAGCTGTTTTTT
V: TRBV6-1; J: TRBJ2-1; size: few; D: .; CDR3: CASRSDGEEQFF; DNA: TGTGCCAGCAGGTCAGATGGGGAGGAGCAGTTCTTC
V: TRBV5-1; J: TRBJ2-5; size: .; D: .; CDR3: CASSLIGGPQETQYF; DNA: TGCGCCAGCAGCTTGATTGGCGGGCCCCAAGAGACCCAGTACTTC
V: TRBV11-2; J: TRBJ2-3; size: .; D: TRBD2; CDR3: CASKIAGFTDTQYF; DNA: TGTGCCAGCAAGATAGCGGGATTCACAGATACGCAGTATTTT
V: TRBV5-1; J: TRBJ2-5; size: .; D: TRBD2; CDR3: CASSLREGREETQYF; DNA: TGCGCCAGCAGCTTACGGGAGGGCCGGGAAGAGACCCAGTACTTC
V: TRBV5-1; J: TRBJ1-2; size: .; D: TRBD1; CDR3: CASSSGQGADYGYTF; DNA: TGCGCCAGCAGCTCGGGACAGGGGGCAGACTATGGCTACACCTTC
V: TRBV18; J: TRBJ2-3; size: .; D: .; CDR3: CASSPRVTDTQYF; DNA: TGTGCCAGCTCACCCCGGGTCACAGATACGCAGTATTTT
V: TRBV30; J: TRBJ2-1; size: .; D: .; CDR3: CAWQSSSYNEQFF; DNA: TGTGCCTGGCAGTCTTCCTCCTACAATGAGCAGTTCTTC
V: TRBV13; J: TRBJ2-7; size: .; D: .; CDR3: CASSPLRGTYEQYF; DNA: TGTGCCAGCAGCCCCCTGCGGGGAACCTACGAGCAGTACTTC
V: TRBV5-1; J: TRBJ2-7; size: .; D: .; CDR3: CASSLGSGPTGRYEQYF; DNA: TGCGCCAGCAGCTTGGGGTCGGGTCCGACAGGCCGCTACGAGCAGTACTTC
V: TRBV6-1; J: TRBJ2-7; size: .; D: .; CDR3: CASRSEYEQYF; DNA: TGTGCCAGCAGGTCCGAGTACGAGCAGTACTTC
V: TRBV29-1; J: TRBJ2-1; size: .; D: TRBD2; CDR3: CSVDPTTSDHNEQFF; DNA: TGCAGCGTTGACCCCACGACTAGCGACCACAATGAGCAGTTCTTC
V: TRBV19; J: TRBJ2-7; size: once; D: TRBD1; CDR3: CASSNSPGRGIYEQYF; DNA: TGTGCCAGTAGTAACTCTCCGGGCAGGGGGATCTACGAGCAGTACTTC
V: TRBV19; J: TRBJ2-7; size: .; D: TRBD2; CDR3: CASGRLAGFLSYEQYF; DNA: TGTGCCAGCGGCAGACTAGCGGGTTTCCTCTCCTACGAGCAGTACTTC
V: TRBV29-1; J: TRBJ2-6; size: .; D: TRBD1; CDR3: CSASGQGASSGANVLTF; DNA: TGCAGCGCGAGTGGACAGGGGGCTTCCTCCGGGGCCAACGTCCTGACTTTC
V: TRBV7-9; J: TRBJ2-1; size: .; D: TRBD2; CDR3: CSSSFLAGGPYDEQFF; DNA: TGTTCCAGCAGCTTCCTAGCGGGAGGGCCATATGATGAGCAGTTCTTC
V: TRBV6-5; J: TRBJ2-2; size: once; D: TRBD2; CDR3: CASSCTSGRSTGELFF; DNA: TGTGCCAGCAGTTGCACTAGCGGGAGATCAACCGGGGAGCTGTTTTTT
V: TRBV28; J: TRBJ1-1; size: .; D: TRBD1; CDR3: CASSSPRQGSTEAFF; DNA: TGTGCCAGCAGTTCTCCCAGACAGGGGAGCACTGAAGCTTTCTTT
V: TRBV7-2; J: TRBJ2-5; size: .; D: TRBD1; CDR3: CASSSGPTGWRKETQYF; DNA: TGTGCCAGCAGCTCGGGGCCGACAGGGTGGCGCAAGGAGACCCAGTACTTC
V: TRBV5-8; J: TRBJ2-2; size: .; D: TRBD2; CDR3: CASSLAGAGPPAGELFF; DNA: TGTGCCAGCAGCTTGGCCGGAGCGGGGCCCCCCGCCGGGGAGCTGTTTTTT
V: TRBV6-1; J: TRBJ1-1; size: .; D: .; CDR3: CASSELGQFMNTEAFF; DNA: TGTGCCAGCAGTGAATTGGGGCAGTTCATGAACACTGAAGCTTTCTTT
V: TRBV27; J: TRBJ2-7; size: few; D: TRBD1; CDR3: CASQRAGQGATSYEQYF; DNA: TGTGCCAGCCAGAGGGCGGGACAGGGAGCCACGTCCTACGAGCAGTACTTC
V: TRBV6-1; J: TRBJ1-2; size: .; D: .; CDR3: CASSEATVPYGYTF; DNA: TGTGCCAGCAGTGAAGCGACAGTACCTTATGGCTACACCTTC
V: TRBV5-1; J: TRBJ2-7; size: .; D: TRBD2; CDR3: CASSLDPGGGSSYEQYF; DNA: TGCGCCAGCAGCTTGGATCCTGGGGGAGGGAGCTCCTACGAGCAGTACTTC
V: TRBV7-9; J: TRBJ2-7; size: .; D: .; CDR3: CASSLAGLPDSEQYF; DNA: TGTGCCAGCAGCTTAGCTGGCCTCCCGGACTCCGAGCAGTACTTC
V: TRBV7-9; J: TRBJ1-2; size: .; D: .; CDR3: CSSSPQTAYHGYTF; DNA: TGTTCCAGCAGCCCCCAGACAGCGTACCATGGCTACACCTTC
V: TRBV28; J: TRBJ2-7; size: .; D: TRBD1; CDR3: CASSYPKGAFYEQYF; DNA: TGTGCCAGCAGTTATCCAAAGGGGGCTTTCTACGAGCAGTACTTC
V: TRBV7-9; J: TRBJ1-4; size: .; D: TRBD1; CDR3: CASSPSSGQGYEKLFF; DNA: TGTGCCAGCAGCCCGTCCTCGGGACAGGGGTATGAAAAACTGTTTTTT
V: TRBV28; J: TRBJ2-2; size: .; D: .; CDR3: CAVAENTGELFF; DNA: TGTGCGGTAGCGGAGAACACCGGGGAGCTGTTTTTT
V: TRBV5-5; J: TRBJ1-2; size: .; D: .; CDR3: CASSLEWSDGGYGYTF; DNA: TGTGCCAGCAGCTTGGAGTGGTCCGACGGGGGCTATGGCTACACCTTC
V: TRBV5-4; J: TRBJ2-7; size: few; D: TRBD2; CDR3: CASSMGGSYEQYF; DNA: TGTGCCAGCAGTATGGGGGGGTCCTACGAGCAGTACTTC
V: TRBV9; J: TRBJ2-3; size: once; D: .; CDR3: CASSVTWSTDTQYF; DNA: TGTGCCAGCAGCGTAACTTGGAGCACAGATACGCAGTATTTT
V: TRBV4-2; J: TRBJ1-5; size: .; D: .; CDR3: CASSQETFNQPQHF; DNA: TGTGCCAGCAGCCAAGAAACTTTCAATCAGCCCCAGCATTTT
V: TRBV6-1; J: TRBJ1-4; size: .; D: .; CDR3: CASSPPPRGEKLFF; DNA: TGTGCCAGCAGTCCACCCCCGAGGGGGGAAAAACTGTTTTTT
V: TRBV9; J: TRBJ2-7; size: .; D: .; CDR3: CAILHRYFPTTEQYF; DNA: TGTGCCATCCTCCACAGGTACTTCCCAACCACCGAGCAGTACTTC
V: TRBV6-5; J: TRBJ2-5; size: .; D: .; CDR3: CASSYGGGTETQYF; DNA: TGTGCCAGCAGTTATGGGGGGGGCACAGAGACCCAGTACTTC
V: TRBV9; J: TRBJ2-3; size: few; D: TRBD2; CDR3: CASSPGLAARTSTDTQYF; DNA: TGTGCCAGCAGCCCGGGACTAGCGGCCCGCACGAGCACAGATACGCAGTATTTT